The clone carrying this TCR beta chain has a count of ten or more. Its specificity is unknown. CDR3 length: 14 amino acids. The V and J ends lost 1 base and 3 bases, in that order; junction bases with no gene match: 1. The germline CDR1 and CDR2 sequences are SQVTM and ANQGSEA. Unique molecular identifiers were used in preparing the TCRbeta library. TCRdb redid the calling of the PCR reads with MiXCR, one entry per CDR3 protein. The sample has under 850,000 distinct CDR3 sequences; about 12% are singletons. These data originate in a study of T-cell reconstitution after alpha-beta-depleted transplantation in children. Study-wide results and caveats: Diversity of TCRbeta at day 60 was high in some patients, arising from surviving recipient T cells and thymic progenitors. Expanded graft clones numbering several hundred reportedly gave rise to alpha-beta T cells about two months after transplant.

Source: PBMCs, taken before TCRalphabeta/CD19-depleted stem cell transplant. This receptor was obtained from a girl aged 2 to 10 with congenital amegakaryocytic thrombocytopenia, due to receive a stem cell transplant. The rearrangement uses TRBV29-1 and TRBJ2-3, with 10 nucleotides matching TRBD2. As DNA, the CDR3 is TGCAGCGTTGAAGCTAGCGGGAGAACAGATACGCAGTATTTT. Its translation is CSVEASGRTDTQYF.